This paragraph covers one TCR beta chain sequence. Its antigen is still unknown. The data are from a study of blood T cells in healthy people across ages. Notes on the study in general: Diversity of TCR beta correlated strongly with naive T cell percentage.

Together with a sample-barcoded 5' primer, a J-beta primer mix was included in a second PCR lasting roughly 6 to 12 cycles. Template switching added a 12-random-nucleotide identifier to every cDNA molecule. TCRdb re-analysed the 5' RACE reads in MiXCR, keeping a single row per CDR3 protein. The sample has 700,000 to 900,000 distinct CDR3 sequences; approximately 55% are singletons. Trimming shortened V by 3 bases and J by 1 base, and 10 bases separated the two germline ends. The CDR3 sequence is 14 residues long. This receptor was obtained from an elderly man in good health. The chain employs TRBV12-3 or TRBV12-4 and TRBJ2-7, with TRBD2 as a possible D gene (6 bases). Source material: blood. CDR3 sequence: CASSLSGRSYEQYF. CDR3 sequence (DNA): TGTGCCAGCAGTTTGAGCGGGCGATCCTACGAGCAGTACTTC.